Listed here are 2 T cell receptor beta chains from one sample, sequenced in a study of T-cell memory formation after mild COVID-19 (dated by TCRdb to the early 2020s). Library prep was done by 5' RACE. TCRdb names Illumina NovaSeq 6000 as the instrument used. The public reads were quality trimmed at Q25 with fastp and then assembled into clones with MiXCR by TCRdb, keeping productive beta chains. Each entry is one CDR3 protein sequence, shown with its most common DNA and genes. This sample holds about 270,000 distinct CDR3 sequences; about 20% were observed only once. Jointly, the top ten make up 23% of the sample. Sequencing used PBMCs or a T cell subset sorted from them (not recorded which). The receptor source for this set is a young man who had mild COVID-19 (a few samples of this study predate the infection). The sample titles of this study are shuffled in the database, so cell type and time point are left out; the donor was told from shared clones.

This clonotype showed up just a few times. V usage is TRBV11-2 and J usage is TRBJ2-3, with TRBD2 as a possible D gene (5 bases). Looked up from germline, CDR1 is SGHAT and CDR2 is FQNNGV. V was trimmed by 0 bases and J by 7 bases, leaving 14 bases between them. CDR3 length equals 15 residues. The CDR3: CASSLDWTGIHTQYF. For the CDR3, the DNA is TGTGCCAGCAGCTTAGATTGGACGGGGATCCATACGCAGTATTTT.

J is TRBJ1-1 and V is TRBV6-2 or TRBV6-3; TRBD1 is a possible D gene (6 bases). Germline V gene data show CDR1 as MNHEY and CDR2 as SVGEGT. The CDR3 loop spans 14 amino acids. V was clipped by 2 bases and J by 3 bases, with 10 bases between them. The CDR3 spells CASSYRGSYTEAFF. The CDR3 DNA reads as TGTGCCAGCAGTTACAGGGGGTCTTACACTGAAGCTTTCTTT.